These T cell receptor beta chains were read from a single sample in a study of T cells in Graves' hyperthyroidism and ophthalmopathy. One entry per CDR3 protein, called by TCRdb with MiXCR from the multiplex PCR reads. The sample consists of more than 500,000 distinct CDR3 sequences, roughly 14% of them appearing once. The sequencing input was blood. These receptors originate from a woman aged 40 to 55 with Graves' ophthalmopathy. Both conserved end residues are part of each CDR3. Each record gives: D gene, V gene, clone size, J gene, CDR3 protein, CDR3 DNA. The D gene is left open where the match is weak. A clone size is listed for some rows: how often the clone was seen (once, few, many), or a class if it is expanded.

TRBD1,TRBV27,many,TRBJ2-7,CASGRTGGFYEQYF,TGTGCCAGCGGACGGACAGGGGGATTCTACGAGCAGTACTTC
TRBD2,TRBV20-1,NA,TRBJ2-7,CSARTSGRAYEQYF,TGCAGTGCCAGGACTAGCGGGAGAGCCTACGAGCAGTACTTC
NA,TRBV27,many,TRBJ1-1,CASSLLSGKEAFF,TGTGCCAGCAGTTTATTGTCCGGGAAAGAGGCTTTCTTT
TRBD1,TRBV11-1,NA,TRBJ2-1,CASSLILQGNEQFF,TGTGCCAGCAGCCTTATTCTACAGGGGAATGAGCAGTTCTTC
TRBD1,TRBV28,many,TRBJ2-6,CASSTPPGQGSGANVLTF,TGTGCCAGCAGTACTCCTCCGGGACAGGGCTCTGGGGCCAACGTCCTGACTTTC
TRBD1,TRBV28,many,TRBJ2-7,CASSLRDRVMDEQYF,TGTGCCAGCAGCTTGAGGGACAGAGTCATGGACGAGCAGTACTTC
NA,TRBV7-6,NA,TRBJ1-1,CASSLGGEGSLNTEAFF,TGTGCCAGCAGCTTAGGGGGGGAGGGGTCCCTGAACACTGAAGCTTTCTTT
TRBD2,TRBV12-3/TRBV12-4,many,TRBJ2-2,CASSSPSWTSGRYTGELFF,TGTGCCAGCAGTTCACCTTCATGGACTAGCGGGAGGTACACCGGGGAGCTGTTTTTT
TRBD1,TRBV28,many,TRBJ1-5,CASSLSGGLNQPQHF,TGTGCCAGCAGTTTATCAGGGGGCCTCAATCAGCCCCAGCATTTT
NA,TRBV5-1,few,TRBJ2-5,CASSLVAVQGTQYF,TGCGCCAGCAGCTTGGTAGCAGTACAAGGTACCCAGTACTTC
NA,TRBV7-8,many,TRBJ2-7,CASSFRQLGGSEQYF,TGTGCCAGCAGCTTTCGGCAGTTGGGGGGAAGCGAGCAGTACTTC
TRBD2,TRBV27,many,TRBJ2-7,CASSLSIPRLAEYYEQYF,TGTGCCAGCAGTTTATCGATCCCCCGACTAGCGGAGTACTACGAGCAGTACTTC
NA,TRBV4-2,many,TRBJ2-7,CASSQGSQGYEQYF,TGTGCCAGCAGCCAAGGGAGTCAGGGCTACGAGCAGTACTTC
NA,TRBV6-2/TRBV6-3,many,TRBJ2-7,CASSYSGRAEQYF,TGTGCCAGCAGTTACTCGGGCAGGGCCGAGCAGTACTTC
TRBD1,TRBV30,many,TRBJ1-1,CVCRGQANTEAFF,TGTGTCTGTCGGGGACAGGCGAACACTGAAGCTTTCTTT
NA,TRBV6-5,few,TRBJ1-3,CASSYASGAGGNTIYF,TGTGCCAGCAGTTACGCCTCGGGGGCAGGGGGAAACACCATATATTTT
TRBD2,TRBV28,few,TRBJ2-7,CAKPSPRGGREQYF,TGTGCAAAACCATCCCCCCGGGGGGGGCGCGAGCAGTACTTC
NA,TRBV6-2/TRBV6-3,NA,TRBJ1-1,CASTRRGLNTEAFF,TGTGCCAGCACCCGAAGGGGGTTGAACACTGAAGCTTTCTTT
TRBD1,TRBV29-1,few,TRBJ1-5,CSAAQGASNQPQHF,TGCAGCGCGGCACAGGGGGCCAGCAATCAGCCCCAGCATTTT
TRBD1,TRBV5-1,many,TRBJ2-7,CASRSAGGYEQYF,TGCGCCAGCCGCTCAGCAGGGGGCTACGAGCAGTACTTC
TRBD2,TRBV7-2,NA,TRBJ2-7,CASSLTQTSGYEQYF,TGTGCCAGCAGCCTAACGCAGACTAGCGGCTACGAGCAGTACTTC
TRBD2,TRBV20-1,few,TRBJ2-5,CSASRASGHQETQYF,TGCAGTGCTAGTAGGGCTAGCGGACACCAAGAGACCCAGTACTTC
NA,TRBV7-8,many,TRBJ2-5,CASSLGDRQETQYF,TGTGCCAGCAGCTTAGGAGACAGACAAGAGACCCAGTACTTC
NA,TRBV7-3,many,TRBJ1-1,CASSLSGYTEAFF,TGTGCCAGCAGCTTATCGGGCTACACTGAAGCTTTCTTT
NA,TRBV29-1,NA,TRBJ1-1,CSVYRHFVVPNEAFF,TGCAGCGTCTACCGACACTTTGTGGTCCCTAATGAAGCTTTCTTT
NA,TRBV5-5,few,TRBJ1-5,CASGFEQGRYNQPQHF,TGTGCCAGCGGCTTCGAACAGGGCCGATACAATCAGCCCCAGCATTTT
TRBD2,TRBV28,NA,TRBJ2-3,CASSQLAGAPPDTQYF,TGTGCCAGCAGCCAATTAGCGGGAGCTCCCCCAGATACGCAGTATTTT
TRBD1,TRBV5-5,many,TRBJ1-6,CASSFGGQGHNSPLHF,TGTGCCAGCAGCTTTGGAGGACAGGGACATAATTCACCCCTCCACTTT
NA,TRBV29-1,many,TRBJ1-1,CSDQGEGGTEAFF,TGCAGCGACCAAGGGGAAGGGGGCACTGAAGCTTTCTTT
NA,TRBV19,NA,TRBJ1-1,CASSMFGLANTEAFF,TGTGCCAGTAGTATGTTTGGACTAGCGAACACTGAAGCTTTCTTT
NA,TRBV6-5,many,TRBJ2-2,CASSSGHRTGELFF,TGTGCCAGCAGTTCAGGACATAGAACCGGGGAGCTGTTTTTT
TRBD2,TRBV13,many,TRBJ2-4,CASSLVREGREYF,TGTGCCAGCAGCTTAGTGAGGGAGGGCCGGGAGTACTTC
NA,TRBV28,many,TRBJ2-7,CASSLSSREQYF,TGTGCCAGCAGTTTGTCATCTCGCGAGCAGTACTTC
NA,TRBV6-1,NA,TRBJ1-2,CASSSATVDRNYGYTF,TGTGCCAGCAGCTCCGCTACAGTAGACCGTAACTATGGCTACACCTTC
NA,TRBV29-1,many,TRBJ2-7,CSVRDILSYEQYF,TGCAGCGTTCGGGACATCCTCTCCTACGAGCAGTACTTC
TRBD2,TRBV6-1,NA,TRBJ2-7,CATQEGGPINEQYF,TGTGCCACCCAGGAGGGAGGGCCGATCAACGAGCAGTACTTC
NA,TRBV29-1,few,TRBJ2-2,CSVEEGSLAGELFF,TGCAGCGTTGAAGAGGGAAGTCTCGCCGGGGAGCTGTTTTTT
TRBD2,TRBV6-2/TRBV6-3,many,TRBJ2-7,CASSPAGGAYEQYF,TGTGCCAGCAGCCCCGCGGGGGGGGCCTACGAGCAGTACTTC
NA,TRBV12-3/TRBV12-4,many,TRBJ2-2,CASSLVDANTGELFF,TGTGCCAGCAGTTTGGTGGACGCGAACACCGGGGAGCTGTTTTTT
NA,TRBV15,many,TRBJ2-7,CATSRDLALSYEQYF,TGTGCCACCAGCAGAGACCTAGCGCTCTCCTACGAGCAGTACTTC
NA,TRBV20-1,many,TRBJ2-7,CSALKEQGSAYEQYF,TGCAGTGCCCTCAAGGAACAGGGATCGGCCTACGAGCAGTACTTC
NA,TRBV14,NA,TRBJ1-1,CASSQGRGGRW,TGTGCCAGCAGCCAAGGACGGGGGGGTCGGTGG
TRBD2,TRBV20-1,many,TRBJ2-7,CSAWTSGRLYEQYF,TGCAGTGCGTGGACTAGCGGGAGATTGTACGAGCAGTACTTC
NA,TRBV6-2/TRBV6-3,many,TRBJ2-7,CASSSPSDNAQYEQYF,TGTGCCAGCAGTTCACCCTCGGACAACGCTCAATACGAGCAGTACTTC
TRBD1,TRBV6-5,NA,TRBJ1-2,CASSSADRANYGYTF,TGTGCCAGCAGTTCCGCAGACAGGGCCAACTATGGCTACACCTTC
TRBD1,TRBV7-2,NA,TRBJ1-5,CASSWNDRGGQPQHF,TGTGCCAGCAGCTGGAACGACAGGGGAGGCCAGCCCCAGCATTTT
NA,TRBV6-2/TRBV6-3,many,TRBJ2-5,CASIMGREETQYF,TGTGCCAGCATAATGGGCAGGGAAGAGACCCAGTACTTC
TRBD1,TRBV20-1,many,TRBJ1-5,CSARSSGQENQPQHF,TGCAGTGCTAGAAGTTCTGGACAGGAGAATCAGCCCCAGCATTTT
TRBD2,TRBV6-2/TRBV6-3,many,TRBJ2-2,CASSYLLAGAFGNTGELFF,TGTGCCAGCAGTTACCTACTAGCGGGAGCCTTCGGGAACACCGGGGAGCTGTTTTTT
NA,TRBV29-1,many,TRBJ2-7,CSGRGGRSYEQYF,TGCAGCGGCAGGGGTGGAAGGTCCTACGAGCAGTACTTC
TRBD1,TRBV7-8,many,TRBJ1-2,CASSPRGQNGYTF,TGTGCCAGCAGCCCCAGGGGGCAGAATGGCTACACCTTC
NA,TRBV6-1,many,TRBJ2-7,CASSEMDSYEQYF,TGTGCCAGCAGTGAGATGGATTCCTACGAGCAGTACTTC
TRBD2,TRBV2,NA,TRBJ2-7,CASSVKLAGFDYEQYF,TGTGCCAGCAGTGTGAAACTAGCGGGTTTTGACTACGAGCAGTACTTC
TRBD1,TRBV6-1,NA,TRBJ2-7,CATVPRQGTDEQYF,TGTGCCACCGTACCAAGACAGGGAACCGACGAGCAGTACTTC
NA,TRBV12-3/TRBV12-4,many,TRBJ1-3,CASSSGGYSGNTIYF,TGTGCCAGCAGCTCCGGCGGGTACTCTGGAAACACCATATATTTT